This T cell receptor (beta chain) was sequenced for a study of lymphopenia after photon versus proton radiotherapy. Study-level points and caveats: In patients who died, overall survival fell as post-nadir TCR diversity dropped more. Relative stability marked proton patients; photon patients lost diversity and naive cells. Better survival with proton therapy was suggested as possible, not demonstrated. Oligoclonal CD8+ Temra expansion after nadir drove photon patients' diversity drop.

Comment on this clone: Its matching antigen is unknown. Within the sample, other DNA sequences also encode this same CDR3.

The protocol was immunoSEQ multiplex PCR, while the TCRdb copy is restricted to in-frame clones and leaves out a portion. The sample lists more than 45,000 clones; around 85% were seen once. The CDR3 sequence is 14 residues long. Trimming took off 0 bases at V and 1 base at J, with 6 bases between the two ends. The germline gives CDR1 MDHEN, CDR2 SYDVKM. The receptor was isolated from a man aged 55-75 years with pancreatic cancer. The material was peripheral blood, obtained from a patient treated with proton-based radiotherapy. The chain employs TRBV28 and TRBJ1-1; D gene ambiguous. CDR3 in DNA: TGTGCCAGCAGTTTATGGGGAGGGAACACTGAAGCTTTCTTT. Amino acid sequence: CASSLWGGNTEAFF.